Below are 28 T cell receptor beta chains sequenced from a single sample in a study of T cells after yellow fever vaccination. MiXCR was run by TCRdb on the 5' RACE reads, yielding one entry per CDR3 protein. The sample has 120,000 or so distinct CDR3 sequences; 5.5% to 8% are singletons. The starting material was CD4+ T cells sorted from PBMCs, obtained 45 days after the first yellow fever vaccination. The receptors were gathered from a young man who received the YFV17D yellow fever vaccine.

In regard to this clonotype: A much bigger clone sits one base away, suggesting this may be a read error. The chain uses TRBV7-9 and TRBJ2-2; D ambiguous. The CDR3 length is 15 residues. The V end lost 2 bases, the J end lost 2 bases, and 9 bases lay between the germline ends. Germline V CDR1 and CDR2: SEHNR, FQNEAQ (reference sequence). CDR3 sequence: CASSLMVGNTGELFF. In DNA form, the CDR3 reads TGTGCCAGCAGCTTAATGGTTGGAAACACCGGGGAGCTGTTTTTT. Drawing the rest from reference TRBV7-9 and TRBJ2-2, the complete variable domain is DTGVSQNPRHKITKRGQNVTFRCDPISEHNRLYWYRQTLGQGPEFLTYFQNEAQLEKSRLLSDRFSAERPKGSFSTLEIQRTEQGDSAMYLCASSLMVGNTGELFFGEGSRLTVL.

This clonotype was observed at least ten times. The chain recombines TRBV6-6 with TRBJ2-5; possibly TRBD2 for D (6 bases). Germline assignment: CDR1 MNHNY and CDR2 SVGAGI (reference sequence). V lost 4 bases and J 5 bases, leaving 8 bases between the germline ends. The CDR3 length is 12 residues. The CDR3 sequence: CASSSGVETQYF. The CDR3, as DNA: TGTGCCAGCAGTTCGGGGGTGGAGACCCAGTACTTC.

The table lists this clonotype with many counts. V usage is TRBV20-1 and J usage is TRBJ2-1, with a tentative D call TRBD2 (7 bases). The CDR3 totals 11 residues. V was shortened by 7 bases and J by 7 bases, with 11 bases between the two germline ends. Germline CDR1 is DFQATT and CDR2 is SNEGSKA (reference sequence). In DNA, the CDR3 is TGCAGTGTGGGGGGGCAGAATGAGCAGTTCTTC. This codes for CSVGGQNEQFF.

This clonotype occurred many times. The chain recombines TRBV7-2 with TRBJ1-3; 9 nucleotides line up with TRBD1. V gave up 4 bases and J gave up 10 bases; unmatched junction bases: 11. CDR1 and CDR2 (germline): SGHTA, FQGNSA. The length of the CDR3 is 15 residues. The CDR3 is CASSSPGQGKFTIYF. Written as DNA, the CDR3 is TGTGCCAGCAGCTCGCCGGGACAGGGAAAATTTACCATATATTTT.

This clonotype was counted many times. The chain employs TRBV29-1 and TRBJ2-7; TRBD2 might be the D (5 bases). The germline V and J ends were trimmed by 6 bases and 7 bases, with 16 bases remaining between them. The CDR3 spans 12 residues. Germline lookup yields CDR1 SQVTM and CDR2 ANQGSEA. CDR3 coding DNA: TGCAGCGTCCTTCCCCACAGAGGGGAGCAGTACTTC. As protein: CSVLPHRGEQYF.

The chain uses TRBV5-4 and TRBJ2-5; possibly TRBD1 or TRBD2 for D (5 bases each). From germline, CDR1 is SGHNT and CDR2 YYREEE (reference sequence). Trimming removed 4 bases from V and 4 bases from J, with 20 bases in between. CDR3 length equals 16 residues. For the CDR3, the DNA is TGTGCCAGCAGCCCAACTCGAGGGGTATTTTCAGAGACCCAGTACTTC. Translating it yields CASSPTRGVFSETQYF.

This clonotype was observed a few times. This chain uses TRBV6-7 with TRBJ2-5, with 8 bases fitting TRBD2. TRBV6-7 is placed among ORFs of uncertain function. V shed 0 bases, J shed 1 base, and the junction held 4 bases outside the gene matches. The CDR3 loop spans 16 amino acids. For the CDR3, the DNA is TGTGCCAGCAGTTACTCGTCGGGAGGGAGCCAAGAGACCCAGTACTTC. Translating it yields CASSYSSGGSQETQYF.

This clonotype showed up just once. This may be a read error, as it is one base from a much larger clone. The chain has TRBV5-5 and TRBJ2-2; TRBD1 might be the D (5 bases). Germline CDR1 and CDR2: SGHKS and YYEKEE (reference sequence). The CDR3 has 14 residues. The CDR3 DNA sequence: TGTGCCAGCAGCTTAAAGGGGAACACCTGGGAGCTGTTTTTT. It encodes CASSLKGNTWELFF. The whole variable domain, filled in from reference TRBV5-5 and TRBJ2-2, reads DAGVTQSPTHLIKTRGQQVTLRCSPISGHKSVSWYQQVLGQGPQFIFQYYEKEERGRGNFPDRFSARQFPNYSSELNVNALLLGDSALYLCASSLKGNTWELFFGEGSRLTVL.

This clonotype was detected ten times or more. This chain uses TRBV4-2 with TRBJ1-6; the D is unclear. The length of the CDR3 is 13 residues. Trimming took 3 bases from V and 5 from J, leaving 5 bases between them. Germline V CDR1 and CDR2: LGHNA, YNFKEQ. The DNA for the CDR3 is TGTGCCAGCAGCCACACAGATAATTCACCCCTCCACTTT. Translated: CASSHTDNSPLHF.

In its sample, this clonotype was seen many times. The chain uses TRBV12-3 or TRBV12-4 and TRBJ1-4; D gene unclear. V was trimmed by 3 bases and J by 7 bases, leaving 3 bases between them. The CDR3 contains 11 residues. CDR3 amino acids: CASSFSEKLFF. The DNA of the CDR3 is TGTGCCAGCAGTTTCTCTGAAAAACTGTTTTTT.

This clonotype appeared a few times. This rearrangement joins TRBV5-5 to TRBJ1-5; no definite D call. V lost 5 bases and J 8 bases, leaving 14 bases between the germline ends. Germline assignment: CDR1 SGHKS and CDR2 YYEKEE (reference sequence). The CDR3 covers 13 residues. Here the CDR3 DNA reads TGTGCCAGCAGGAGGACCCTTTTGGAGCCCCAGCATTTT. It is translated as CASRRTLLEPQHF.

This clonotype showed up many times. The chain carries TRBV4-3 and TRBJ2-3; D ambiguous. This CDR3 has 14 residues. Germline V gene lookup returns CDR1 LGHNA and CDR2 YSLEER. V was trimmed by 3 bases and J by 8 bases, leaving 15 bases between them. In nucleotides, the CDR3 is TGCGCCAGCAGCCAGACCGACACTACGGGTACGCAGTATTTT. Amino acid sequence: CASSQTDTTGTQYF.

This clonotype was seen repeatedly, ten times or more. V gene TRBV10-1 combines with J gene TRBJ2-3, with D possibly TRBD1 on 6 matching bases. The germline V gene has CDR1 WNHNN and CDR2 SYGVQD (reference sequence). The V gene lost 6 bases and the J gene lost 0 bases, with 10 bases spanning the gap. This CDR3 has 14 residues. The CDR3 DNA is TGCGCCAGCAGCAGGGGAGCTAGCACAGATACGCAGTATTTT. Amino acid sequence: CASSRGASTDTQYF.

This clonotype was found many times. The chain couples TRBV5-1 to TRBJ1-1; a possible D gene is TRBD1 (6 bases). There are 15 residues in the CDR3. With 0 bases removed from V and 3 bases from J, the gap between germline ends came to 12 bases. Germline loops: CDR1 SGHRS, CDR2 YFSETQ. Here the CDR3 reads CASSLGSGEDTEAFF. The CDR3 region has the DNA TGCGCCAGCAGCTTGGGATCAGGGGAAGACACTGAAGCTTTCTTT.

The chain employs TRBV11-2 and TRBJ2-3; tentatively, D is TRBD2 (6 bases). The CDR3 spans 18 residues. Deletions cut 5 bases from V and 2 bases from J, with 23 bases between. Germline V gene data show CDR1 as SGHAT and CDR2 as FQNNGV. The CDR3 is CASSRILSSEVFTDTQYF. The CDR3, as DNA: TGTGCCAGCAGCCGAATCCTATCTAGCGAAGTATTCACAGATACGCAGTATTTT.

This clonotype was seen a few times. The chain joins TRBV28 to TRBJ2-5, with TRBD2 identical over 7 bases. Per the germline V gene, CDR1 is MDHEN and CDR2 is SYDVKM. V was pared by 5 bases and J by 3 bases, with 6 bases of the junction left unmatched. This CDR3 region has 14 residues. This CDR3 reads CASSPGTMEETQYF. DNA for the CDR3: TGTGCCAGCAGTCCCGGGACTATGGAAGAGACCCAGTACTTC.

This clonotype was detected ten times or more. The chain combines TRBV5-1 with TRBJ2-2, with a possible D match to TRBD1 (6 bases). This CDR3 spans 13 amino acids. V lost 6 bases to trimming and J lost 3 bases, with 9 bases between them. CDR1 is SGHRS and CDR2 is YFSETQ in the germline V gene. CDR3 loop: CASNPGDTGELFF. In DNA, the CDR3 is TGCGCCAGCAACCCAGGGGACACCGGGGAGCTGTTTTTT.

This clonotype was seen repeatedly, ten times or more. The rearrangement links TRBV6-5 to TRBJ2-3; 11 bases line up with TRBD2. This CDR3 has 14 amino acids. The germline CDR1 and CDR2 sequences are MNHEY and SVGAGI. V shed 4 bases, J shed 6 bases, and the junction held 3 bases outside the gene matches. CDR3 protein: CASSSGLAVDTQYF. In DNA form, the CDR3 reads TGTGCCAGCAGTTCGGGACTAGCGGTCGATACGCAGTATTTT.

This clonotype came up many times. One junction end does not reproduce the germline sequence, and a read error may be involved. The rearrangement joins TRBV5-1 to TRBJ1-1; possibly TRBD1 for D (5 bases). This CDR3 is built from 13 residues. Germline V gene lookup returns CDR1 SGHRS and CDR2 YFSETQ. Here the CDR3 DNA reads TGTGCCAGCAGCTTTACAGGGAACACTGAAGCTTTCTTT. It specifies CASSFTGNTEAFF.

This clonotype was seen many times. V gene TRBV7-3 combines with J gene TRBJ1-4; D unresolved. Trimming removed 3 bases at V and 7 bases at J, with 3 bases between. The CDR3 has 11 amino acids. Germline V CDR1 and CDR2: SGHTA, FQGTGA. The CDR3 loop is CASSFGEKLFF. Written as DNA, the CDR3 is TGTGCCAGCAGCTTCGGTGAAAAACTGTTTTTT.

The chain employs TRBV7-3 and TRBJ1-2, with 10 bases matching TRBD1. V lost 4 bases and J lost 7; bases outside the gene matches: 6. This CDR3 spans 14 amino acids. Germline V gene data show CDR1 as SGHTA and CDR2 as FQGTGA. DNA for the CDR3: TGTGCCAGCAGCTCTGGGACAGGGGAGAGTGGCTACACCTTC. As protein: CASSSGTGESGYTF.

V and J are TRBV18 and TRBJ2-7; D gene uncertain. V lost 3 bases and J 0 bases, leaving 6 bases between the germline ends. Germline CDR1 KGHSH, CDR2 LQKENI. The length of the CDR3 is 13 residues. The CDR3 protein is CASSPDVSYEQYF. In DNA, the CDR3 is TGTGCCAGCTCACCGGACGTCTCCTACGAGCAGTACTTC.

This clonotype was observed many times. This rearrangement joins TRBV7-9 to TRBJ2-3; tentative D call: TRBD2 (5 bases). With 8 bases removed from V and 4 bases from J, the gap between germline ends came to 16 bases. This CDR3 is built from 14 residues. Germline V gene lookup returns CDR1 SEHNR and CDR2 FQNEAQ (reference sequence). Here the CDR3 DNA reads TGTGCCAGCGAGGGCGGAGAGTTTCCAGATACGCAGTATTTT. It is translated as CASEGGEFPDTQYF.

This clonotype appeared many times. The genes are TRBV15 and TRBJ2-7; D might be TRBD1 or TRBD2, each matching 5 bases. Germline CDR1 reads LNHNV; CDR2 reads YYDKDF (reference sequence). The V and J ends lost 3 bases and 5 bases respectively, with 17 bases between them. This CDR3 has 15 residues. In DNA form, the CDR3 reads TGTGCCACCAGCAGGAACTCAGGGAGCAGGGACGAGCAGTACTTC. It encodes CATSRNSGSRDEQYF.

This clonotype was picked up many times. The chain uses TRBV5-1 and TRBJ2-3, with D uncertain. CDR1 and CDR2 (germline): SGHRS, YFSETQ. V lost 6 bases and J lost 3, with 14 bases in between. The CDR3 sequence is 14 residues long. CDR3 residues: CASTIFRETDTQYF. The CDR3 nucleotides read TGCGCCAGCACCATTTTCCGAGAGACAGATACGCAGTATTTT. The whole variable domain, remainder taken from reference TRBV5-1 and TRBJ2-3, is KAGVTQTPRYLIKTRGQQVTLSCSPISGHRSVSWYQQTPGQGLQFLFEYFSETQRNKGNFPGRFSGRQFSNSRSEMNVSTLELGDSALYLCASTIFRETDTQYFGPGTRLTVL.

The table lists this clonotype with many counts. CDR3 protein: CSAPGTANSPLHF. CDR3 DNA sequence: TGCAGTGCTCCCGGGACAGCTAATTCACCCCTCCACTTT. The rearrangement uses TRBV20-1 and TRBJ1-6; TRBD1 aligns across 7 bases. In germline, CDR1 is DFQATT, CDR2 SNEGSKA (reference sequence). J was trimmed by 6 bases and V by 5 bases; bases with no gene match: 4. The length of the CDR3 is 13 residues.

The CDR3 is CATSREGQSSYNSPLHF. DNA for the CDR3: TGTGCCACCAGCAGAGAGGGACAGAGCTCCTATAATTCACCCCTCCACTTT. V and J are TRBV15 and TRBJ1-6, with 7 positions matching TRBD1. The CDR3 contains 17 residues. V lost 0 bases to trimming and J lost 0 bases; unmatched junction nucleotides: 2. Germline V gives CDR1 LNHNV, CDR2 YYDKDF (reference sequence).

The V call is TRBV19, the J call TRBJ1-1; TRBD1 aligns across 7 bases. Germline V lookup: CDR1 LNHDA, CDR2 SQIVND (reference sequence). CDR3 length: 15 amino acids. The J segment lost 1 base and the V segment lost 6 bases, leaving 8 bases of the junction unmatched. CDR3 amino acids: CASSSIQGSNTEAFF. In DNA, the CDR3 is TGTGCCAGTAGCTCTATACAGGGGTCGAACACTGAAGCTTTCTTT.